Listed below are T cell receptor beta chains from one sample, sequenced in a study of T cells in Graves' hyperthyroidism and ophthalmopathy. TCRdb redid the calling of the multiplex PCR reads with MiXCR, one entry per CDR3 protein. The sample has fewer than 300,000 distinct CDR3 sequences, 20% to 25% seen once; the top ten hold approximately 25%. The source material was blood. Receptors originate from a man aged 40-55 years with Graves' hyperthyroidism that later progressed to Graves' ophthalmopathy. Each CDR3 is given with its conserved first and last residue. D genes are given only for firm matches. A row's size may be missing; if present it is once, few, many or a size class.

cdr3_nt cdr3_aa j_call d_call clone_size v_call
TGTGCCAGCAGTGATACAGGGAGGACCTATGGCTACACCTTC CASSDTGRTYGYTF TRBJ1-2 NA many TRBV12-3/TRBV12-4
TGTGCCAGCAGTAAACGGCCCACCGGGGAGCTGTTTTTT CASSKRPTGELFF TRBJ2-2 NA many TRBV12-3/TRBV12-4
TGTGCCAGCAGTTTACAGGAGACTCATGGCTACACCTTC CASSLQETHGYTF TRBJ1-2 NA once TRBV12-3/TRBV12-4
TGTGCCAGCAGTTTAGTGGGGGGACAGGGTCCGTACTTC CASSLVGGQGPYF TRBJ2-7 TRBD1 many TRBV12-3/TRBV12-4
TGCAGCGTTGGGTCGGGTTACTATGGCTACACCTTC CSVGSGYYGYTF TRBJ1-2 NA many TRBV29-1
TGTGCCACCAGTGTCCTAACCTCCTCAACGGAGACCCAGTACTTC CATSVLTSSTETQYF TRBJ2-5 NA many TRBV24-1
TGTGCCACCCAGAGGTCGGACCACACTGAAGCTTTCTTT CATQRSDHTEAFF TRBJ1-1 NA many TRBV6-5
TGTGCCAGCTGGAAGGACATCTACGAGCAGTACTTC CASWKDIYEQYF TRBJ2-7 NA many TRBV2
TGTGCCAGCAGTTACTCTCTACAGGGACAATACGGCTACACCTTC CASSYSLQGQYGYTF TRBJ1-2 NA many TRBV6-5
TGTGCCAGCAGCTCCACAGGGGGCGATGGCTACACCTTC CASSSTGGDGYTF TRBJ1-2 TRBD1 many TRBV7-6
TGTGCCAGCAGTTTAGTTTCGCCTCGGGGCGCAGGGTCCGAAAATCAGCCCCAGCATTTT CASSLVSPRGAGSENQPQHF TRBJ1-5 NA NA TRBV28
TGCGCCAGCAGCTTGGAGGCGGGAGGCTCCTACGAGCAGTACTTC CASSLEAGGSYEQYF TRBJ2-7 TRBD2 many TRBV5-1
TGCGCCAGCAGGGAAGAGGTCAGGCTTGCCCAGTACTTC CASREEVRLAQYF TRBJ2-5 NA many TRBV5-1
TGTGCCAGTAGTACCTCATTGGGGAACACTGAAGCTTTCTTT CASSTSLGNTEAFF TRBJ1-1 NA few TRBV19
TGTGCCAGCGCGCGCGGGAGGGCAGCTTTCTTT CASARGRAAFF TRBJ1-1 NA many TRBV6-5
TGTGCCAGCAGTTTACGGAGCCAAGAGACCCAGTACTTC CASSLRSQETQYF TRBJ2-5 NA many TRBV7-3
TGCAGTGCTAGAGATCCCCAGGGGGCGCGGGAGCAGTACTTC CSARDPQGAREQYF TRBJ2-7 TRBD1 many TRBV20-1
TGTGCCAGCACGACAGGTCGATTTCGCACTGAAGCTTTCTTT CASTTGRFRTEAFF TRBJ1-1 NA many TRBV2
TGTGCCAGCAGCCACCGGACAGGGGCGAACACTGAAGCTTTCTTT CASSHRTGANTEAFF TRBJ1-1 TRBD1 NA TRBV14
TGTGCCAGCAGCAGGACAGGGGGAGGAATGACCCAGTACTTC CASSRTGGGMTQYF TRBJ2-5 TRBD1 medium-sized TRBV11-2
TGCAGTGCCGTGCCGGCGCGGGGGACCGGGGAGCTGTTTTTT CSAVPARGTGELFF TRBJ2-2 TRBD2 many TRBV20-1
TGTGCCAGCAGTTACAAGGGGGCCGGGGCCAACGTCCTGACTTTC CASSYKGAGANVLTF TRBJ2-6 TRBD1 NA TRBV6-2/TRBV6-3
TGTGCCAGCAGCCCCCCCAAGACAGGGTTCATTGGGTACGGGGAGCTGTTTTTT CASSPPKTGFIGYGELFF TRBJ2-2 TRBD1 many TRBV7-6
TGTGCCAGTAGTACACCAGACCGCCTAAGCAATCAGCCCCAGCATTTT CASSTPDRLSNQPQHF TRBJ1-5 NA many TRBV19
TGTGCCAGCAGCCAAGATATGGGCGCGGGCTATGGCTACACCTTC CASSQDMGAGYGYTF TRBJ1-2 NA many TRBV3-1
TGTGCCAGCTCACCGGGACAGGGTAACTCCTACGAGCAGTACTTC CASSPGQGNSYEQYF TRBJ2-7 TRBD1 many TRBV18
TGTGCCTGGAGTGTATCCCCAAGGCGGGATGAAGCTTTCTTT CAWSVSPRRDEAFF TRBJ1-1 NA many TRBV30
TGTGCCAGCAGCGTAGAAGGGTCTTCACCCCTCCACTTT CASSVEGSSPLHF TRBJ1-6 NA many TRBV9
TGTGCCAGCAGTCCGGAGACAGGGGCGGGCCCCTACGAGCAGTACTTC CASSPETGAGPYEQYF TRBJ2-7 TRBD1 NA TRBV12-3/TRBV12-4
TGCGCCAGCAGCTTGGGGGACCACATAGGCGAGCAGTACTTC CASSLGDHIGEQYF TRBJ2-7 NA many TRBV5-1
TGTGCCAGCAGCGTGGGTACGAGCAATCAGCCCCAGCATTTT CASSVGTSNQPQHF TRBJ1-5 NA many TRBV9
TGTGCCAGCAACCAAGCTAACAAGGTCTACGAGCAGTACTTC CASNQANKVYEQYF TRBJ2-7 NA many TRBV6-5
TGTGCCAGCAGTTTATCGGAACTAGCGGACTACCAAGAGACCCAGTACTTC CASSLSELADYQETQYF TRBJ2-5 TRBD2 many TRBV27
TGCGCCAGCAGCCAAGATACGTTTCGACAGGGTGACACCGGGGAGCTGTTTTTT CASSQDTFRQGDTGELFF TRBJ2-2 TRBD1 NA TRBV4-1
TGTGCCAGTACGATCCAGGGGGAGAACACTGAAGCTTTCTTT CASTIQGENTEAFF TRBJ1-1 TRBD1 many TRBV19
TGTGCCAGCAGCCCGCGGGGGGGGCGGACTATCGGGGAGCTGTTTTTT CASSPRGGRTIGELFF TRBJ2-2 TRBD2 NA TRBV11-2
TGTGCCAGCAGTAGGACAGTGTACCAAGAGACCCAGTACTTC CASSRTVYQETQYF TRBJ2-5 NA many TRBV6-2/TRBV6-3
TGTGCCAGCAGCTCGGACGGAAACAATCAGCCCCAGCATTTT CASSSDGNNQPQHF TRBJ1-5 NA few TRBV7-2
TGTGCCAGCAGTTACCCGGGACAGGGAGGCAATCAGCCCCAGCATTTT CASSYPGQGGNQPQHF TRBJ1-5 TRBD1 NA TRBV6-5
TGTGCCAGCAGCATGTGGATAGATCAAGAGACCCAGTACTTC CASSMWIDQETQYF TRBJ2-5 NA NA TRBV11-3
TGTGCCAGCGGACCTACAGGCCACACTGAAGCTTTCTTT CASGPTGHTEAFF TRBJ1-1 NA NA TRBV12-3/TRBV12-4
TGTGCCAGCAGCCCTGTGGGGGGGGCAGAGACCCAGTACTTC CASSPVGGAETQYF TRBJ2-5 NA many TRBV11-1
TGCAGTGCTAGAAGGGGGGACTCGGAGACCCAGTACTTC CSARRGDSETQYF TRBJ2-5 NA many TRBV20-1
TGTGCCAGCAGTCGGACAGGGGGACAAGAGACCCAGTACTTC CASSRTGGQETQYF TRBJ2-5 TRBD1 many TRBV12-3/TRBV12-4
TGTGCCAGCACCGGACAGGGAGGCAGGGAGACCCAGTACTTC CASTGQGGRETQYF TRBJ2-5 TRBD1 NA TRBV6-1
TGTGCCAGTAGAAGGACAGGGGGTACCTACGAGCAGTACTTC CASRRTGGTYEQYF TRBJ2-7 TRBD1 many TRBV19
TGCGCCAGCAGTTTACTAGCGGGGGGGTACCAAGAGACCCAGTACTTC CASSLLAGGYQETQYF TRBJ2-5 TRBD2 NA TRBV12-3/TRBV12-4
TGTGCCAGCAGTCAGACACTTACGGTGAACACTGAAGCTTTCTTT CASSQTLTVNTEAFF TRBJ1-1 NA NA TRBV6-2/TRBV6-3
TGTGCCAGCATCATGCAGAAAGCTTTCTTT CASIMQKAFF TRBJ1-1 NA many TRBV6-1
TGTGCCACCAGTGAGCCACAGTGGGAATGGGCTGAAGCTTTCTTT CATSEPQWEWAEAFF TRBJ1-1 NA NA TRBV24-1
TGTGCCAGCAGCCAAGAGGACAGAGCTAACTATGGCTACACCTTC CASSQEDRANYGYTF TRBJ1-2 NA many TRBV3-1
TGTGCCAGCAGAACGGGACGGAACTATGGCTACACCTTC CASRTGRNYGYTF TRBJ1-2 NA many TRBV6-1
TGCGCCAGCCGGGACGGGCTCTCTGGAAACACCATATATTTT CASRDGLSGNTIYF TRBJ1-3 NA many TRBV5-1
TGTGCCAGCTCCTTAGGGACAAGCGAAGAGACCCAGTACTTC CASSLGTSEETQYF TRBJ2-5 NA many TRBV18